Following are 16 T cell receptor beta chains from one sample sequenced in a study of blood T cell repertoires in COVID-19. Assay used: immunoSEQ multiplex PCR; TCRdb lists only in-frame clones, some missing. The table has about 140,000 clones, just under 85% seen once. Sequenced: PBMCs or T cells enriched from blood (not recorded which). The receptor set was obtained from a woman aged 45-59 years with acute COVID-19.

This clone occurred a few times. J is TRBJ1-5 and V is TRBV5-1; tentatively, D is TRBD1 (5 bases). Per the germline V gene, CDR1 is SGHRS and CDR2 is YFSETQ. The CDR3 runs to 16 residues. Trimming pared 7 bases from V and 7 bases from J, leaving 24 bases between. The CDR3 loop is CASREGWGELGQPQHF. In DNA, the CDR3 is TGCGCCAGCCGGGAGGGCTGGGGCGAATTAGGCCAGCCCCAGCATTTT.

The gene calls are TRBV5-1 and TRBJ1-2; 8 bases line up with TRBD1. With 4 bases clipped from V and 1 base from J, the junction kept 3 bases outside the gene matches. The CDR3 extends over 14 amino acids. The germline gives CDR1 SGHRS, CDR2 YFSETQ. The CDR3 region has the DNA TGCGCCAGCAGCCGGGACAGGAGTAACTATGGCTACACCTTC. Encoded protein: CASSRDRSNYGYTF. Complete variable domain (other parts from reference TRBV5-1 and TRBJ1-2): KAGVTQTPRYLIKTRGQQVTLSCSPISGHRSVSWYQQTPGQGLQFLFEYFSETQRNKGNFPGRFSGRQFSNSRSEMNVSTLELGDSALYLCASSRDRSNYGYTFGSGTRLTVV.

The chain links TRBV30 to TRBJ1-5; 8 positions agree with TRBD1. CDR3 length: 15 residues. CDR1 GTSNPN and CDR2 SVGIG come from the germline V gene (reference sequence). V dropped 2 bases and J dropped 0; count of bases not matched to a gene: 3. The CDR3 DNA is TGTGCCTGGAGTATCGGACAGGGTAGCAATCAGCCCCAGCATTTT. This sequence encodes CAWSIGQGSNQPQHF.

The DNA of the CDR3 is TGTGCCAGCATGGCACGTACCTCCTACGAGCAGTACTTC. Its protein product is CASMARTSYEQYF. The rearrangement uses TRBV7-2 and TRBJ2-7; D gene unclear. V lost 7 bases and J lost 0, with 10 bases in between. Germline lookup yields CDR1 SGHTA and CDR2 FQGNSA. The CDR3 runs to 13 residues.

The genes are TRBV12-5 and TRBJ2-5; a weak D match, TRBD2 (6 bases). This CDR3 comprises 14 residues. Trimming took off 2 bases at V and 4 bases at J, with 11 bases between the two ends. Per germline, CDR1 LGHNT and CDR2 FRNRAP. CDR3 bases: TGTGCTAGTGGTTTGACACGAGCGGGAGAGACCCAGTACTTC. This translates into CASGLTRAGETQYF.

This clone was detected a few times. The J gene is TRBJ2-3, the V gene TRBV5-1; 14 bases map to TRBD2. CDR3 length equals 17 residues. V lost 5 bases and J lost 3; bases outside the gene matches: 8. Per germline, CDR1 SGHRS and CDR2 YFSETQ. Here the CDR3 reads CASSGTSGSFLTDTQYF. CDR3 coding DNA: TGCGCCAGCAGTGGGACTAGCGGGAGCTTTCTGACAGATACGCAGTATTTT.

The CDR3, as DNA: TGTGCCAGCAGTTTTACGGGTGACGAGCAGTACTTC. It specifies CASSFTGDEQYF. V usage is TRBV6-6 and J usage is TRBJ2-7; D gene unclear. The CDR3 is 12 residues long. Per germline, CDR1 MNHNY and CDR2 SVGAGI (reference sequence). The V and J ends lost 4 bases and 5 bases respectively, with 9 bases between them.

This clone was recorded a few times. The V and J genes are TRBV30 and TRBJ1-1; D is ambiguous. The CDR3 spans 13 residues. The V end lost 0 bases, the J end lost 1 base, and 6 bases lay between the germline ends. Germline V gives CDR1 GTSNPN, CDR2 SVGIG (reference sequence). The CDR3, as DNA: TGTGCCTGGAGTGTAGGAGGGAACACTGAAGCTTTCTTT. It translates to CAWSVGGNTEAFF. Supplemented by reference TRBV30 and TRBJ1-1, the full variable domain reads SQTIHQWPATLVQPVGSPLSLECTVEGTSNPNLYWYRQAAGRGLQLLFYSVGIGQISSEVPQNLSASRPQDRQFILSSKKLLLSDSGFYLCAWSVGGNTEAFFGQGTRLTVV.

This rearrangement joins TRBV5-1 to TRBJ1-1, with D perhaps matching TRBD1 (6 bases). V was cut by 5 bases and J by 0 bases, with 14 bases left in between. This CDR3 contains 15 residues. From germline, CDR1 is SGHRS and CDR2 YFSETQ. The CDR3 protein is CASRSGATLNTEAFF. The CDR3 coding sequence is TGCGCCAGCAGATCAGGGGCCACCTTGAACACTGAAGCTTTCTTT.

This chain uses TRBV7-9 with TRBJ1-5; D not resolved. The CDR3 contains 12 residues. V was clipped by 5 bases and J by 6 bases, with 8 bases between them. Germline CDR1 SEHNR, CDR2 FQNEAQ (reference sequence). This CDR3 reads CASSQASQPQHF. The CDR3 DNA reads TGTGCCAGCAGCCAAGCGAGTCAGCCCCAGCATTTT.

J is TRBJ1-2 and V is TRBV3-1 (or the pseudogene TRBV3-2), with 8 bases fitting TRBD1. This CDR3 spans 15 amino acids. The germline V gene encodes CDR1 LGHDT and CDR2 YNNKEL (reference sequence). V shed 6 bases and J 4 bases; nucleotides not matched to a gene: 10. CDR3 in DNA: TGTGCCAGCAGTTTGGGTCTAACAGGGGGCTATGGCTACACCTTC. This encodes CASSLGLTGGYGYTF.

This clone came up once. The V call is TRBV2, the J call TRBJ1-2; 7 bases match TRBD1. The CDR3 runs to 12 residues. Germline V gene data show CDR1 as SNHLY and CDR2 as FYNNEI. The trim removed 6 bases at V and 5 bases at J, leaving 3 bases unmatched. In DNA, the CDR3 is TGTGCCAGCAGGCCGACAGGGTATGGCTACACCTTC. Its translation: CASRPTGYGYTF. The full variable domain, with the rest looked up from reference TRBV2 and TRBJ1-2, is EPEVTQTPSHQVTQMGQEVILRCVPISNHLYFYWYRQILGQKVEFLVSFYNNEISEKSEIFDDQFSVERPDGSNFTLKIRSTKLEDSAMYFCASRPTGYGYTFGSGTRLTVV.

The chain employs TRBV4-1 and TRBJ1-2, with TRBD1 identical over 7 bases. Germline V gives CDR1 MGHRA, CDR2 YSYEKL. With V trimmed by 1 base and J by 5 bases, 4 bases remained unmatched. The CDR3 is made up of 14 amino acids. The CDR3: CASSQVGQTYGYTF. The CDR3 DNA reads TGCGCCAGCAGCCAAGTGGGACAGACATATGGCTACACCTTC.

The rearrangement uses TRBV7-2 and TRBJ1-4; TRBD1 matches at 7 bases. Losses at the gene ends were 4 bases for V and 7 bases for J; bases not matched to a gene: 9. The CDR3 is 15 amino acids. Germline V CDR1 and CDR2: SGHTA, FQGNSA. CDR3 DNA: TGTGCCAGCAGCTCCAGGAGACAGGGTATTGAAAAACTGTTTTTT. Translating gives CASSSRRQGIEKLFF.

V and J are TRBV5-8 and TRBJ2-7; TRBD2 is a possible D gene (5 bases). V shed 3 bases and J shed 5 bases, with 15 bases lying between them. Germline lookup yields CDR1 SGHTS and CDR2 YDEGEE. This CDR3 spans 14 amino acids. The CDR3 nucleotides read TGTGCCAGCAGCTCCGGGGATAATTTTAACGAGCAGTACTTC. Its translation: CASSSGDNFNEQYF.

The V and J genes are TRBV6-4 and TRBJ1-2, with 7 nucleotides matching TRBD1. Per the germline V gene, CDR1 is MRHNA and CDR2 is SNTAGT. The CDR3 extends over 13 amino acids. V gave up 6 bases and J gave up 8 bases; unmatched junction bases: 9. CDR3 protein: CASRETGAGGYTF. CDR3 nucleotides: TGTGCCAGCAGAGAAACAGGGGCTGGCGGCTACACCTTC.